Sequencing of this TCR beta chain was carried out in a study of response to subunit inactivated influenza vaccine. Via MiXCR, TCRdb re-called the RT-PCR reads, giving one row per CDR3 protein. This sample has about 500,000 distinct CDR3 sequences, with 16% found just once. This clonotype was seen more than once but under ten times. A much larger clone sits a single nucleotide away, making a read error possible. The CDR3 is made up of 12 amino acids. Germline CDR1 reads MDHEN; CDR2 reads SYDVKM. V shed 3 bases and J shed 4 bases, with 6 bases lying between them. Here the sequenced sample was CD4+ T cells sorted from PBMCs, taken approximately 25 months after vaccination. V and J are TRBV28 and TRBJ1-1, with D unclear. The origin of this receptor is a man between 50 and 70 years old who received an inactivated influenza vaccine. CDR3 sequence (DNA): TGTGCCAGCAGTTTTTGGGCCACTGAAGCTTTCTTT. Its translation: CASSFWATEAFF.